This T cell receptor beta chain is drawn from a study of blood T cell repertoires in COVID-19. Study overall: Whether acute or convalescent, the COVID-19 samples came from the United States, Italy and Spain.

Measured with immunoSEQ multiplex PCR; TCRdb has only the in-frame clones, and not every one. This table holds fewer than 60,000 clones, 86% found once. V was clipped by 6 bases and J by 1 base, with 9 bases between them. Looked up from germline, CDR1 is SQVTM and CDR2 is ANQGSEA. CDR3 length: 12 residues. Input material: peripheral blood. The receptor was isolated from a woman older than 75 with acute or convalescent COVID-19. The rearrangement uses TRBV29-1 and TRBJ2-5; D unclear. CDR3 in amino acids: CSVTPSQETQYF. In DNA form, the CDR3 reads TGCAGCGTAACCCCTAGCCAAGAGACCCAGTACTTC.